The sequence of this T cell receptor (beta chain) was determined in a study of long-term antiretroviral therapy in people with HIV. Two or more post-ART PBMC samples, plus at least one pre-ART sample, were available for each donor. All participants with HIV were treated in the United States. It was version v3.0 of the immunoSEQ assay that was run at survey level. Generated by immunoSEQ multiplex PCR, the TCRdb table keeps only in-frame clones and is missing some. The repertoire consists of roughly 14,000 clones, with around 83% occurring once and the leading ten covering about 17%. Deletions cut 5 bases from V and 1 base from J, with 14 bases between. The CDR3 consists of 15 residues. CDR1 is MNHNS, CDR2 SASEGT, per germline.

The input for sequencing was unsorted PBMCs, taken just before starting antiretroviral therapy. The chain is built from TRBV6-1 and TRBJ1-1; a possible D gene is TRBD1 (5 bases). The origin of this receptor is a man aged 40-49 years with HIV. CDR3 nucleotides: TGTGCCAGCAGTCTGGGGGGTTTGGGGAACACTGAAGCTTTCTTT. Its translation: CASSLGGLGNTEAFF.